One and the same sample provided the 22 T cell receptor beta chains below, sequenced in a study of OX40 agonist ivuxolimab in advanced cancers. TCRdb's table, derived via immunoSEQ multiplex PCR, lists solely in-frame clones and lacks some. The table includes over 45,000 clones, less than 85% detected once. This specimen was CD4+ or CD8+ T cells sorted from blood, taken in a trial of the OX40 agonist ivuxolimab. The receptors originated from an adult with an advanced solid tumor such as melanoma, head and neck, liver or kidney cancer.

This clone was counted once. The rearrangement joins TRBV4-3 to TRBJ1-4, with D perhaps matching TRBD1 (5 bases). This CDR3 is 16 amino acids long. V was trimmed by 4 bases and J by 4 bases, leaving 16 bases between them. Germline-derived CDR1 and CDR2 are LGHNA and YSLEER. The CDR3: CASSLSHRGLNEKLFF. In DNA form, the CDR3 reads TGCGCCAGCAGCCTAAGTCACCGGGGACTTAATGAAAAACTGTTTTTT.

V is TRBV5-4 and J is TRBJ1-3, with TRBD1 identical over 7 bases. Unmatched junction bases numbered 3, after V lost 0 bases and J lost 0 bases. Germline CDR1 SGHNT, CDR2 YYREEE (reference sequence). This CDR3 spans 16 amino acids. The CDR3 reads CASSLDRGSSGNTIYF. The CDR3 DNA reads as TGTGCCAGCAGCTTGGACAGGGGAAGCTCTGGAAACACCATATATTTT.

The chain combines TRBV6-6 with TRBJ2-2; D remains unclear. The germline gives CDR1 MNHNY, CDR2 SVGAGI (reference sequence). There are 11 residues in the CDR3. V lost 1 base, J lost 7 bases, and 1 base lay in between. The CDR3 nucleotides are TGTGCCAGCAGTTACTACGGGGAGCTGTTTTTT. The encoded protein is CASSYYGELFF.

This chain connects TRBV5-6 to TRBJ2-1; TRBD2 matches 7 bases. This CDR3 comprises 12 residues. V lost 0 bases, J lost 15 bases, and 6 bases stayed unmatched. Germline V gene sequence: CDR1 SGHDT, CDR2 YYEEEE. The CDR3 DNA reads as TGTGCCAGCAGCTTGGGACTAGCTACTCTGTTCTTC. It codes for CASSLGLATLFF. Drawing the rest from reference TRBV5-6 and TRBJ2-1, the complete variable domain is DAGVTQSPTHLIKTRGQQVTLRCSPKSGHDTVSWYQQALGQGPQFIFQYYEEEERQRGNFPDRFSGHQFPNYSSELNVNALLLGDSALYLCASSLGLATLFFGPGTRLTVL.

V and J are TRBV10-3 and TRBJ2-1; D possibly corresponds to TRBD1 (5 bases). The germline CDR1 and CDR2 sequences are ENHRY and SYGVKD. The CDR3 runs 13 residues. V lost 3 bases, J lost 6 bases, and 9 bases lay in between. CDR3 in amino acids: CAISDVRANEQFF. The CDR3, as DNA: TGTGCCATCAGTGATGTCAGGGCCAATGAGCAGTTCTTC.

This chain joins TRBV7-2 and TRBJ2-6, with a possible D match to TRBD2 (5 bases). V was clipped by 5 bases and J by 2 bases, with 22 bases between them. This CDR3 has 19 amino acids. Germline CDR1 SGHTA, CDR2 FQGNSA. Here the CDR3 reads CASSRLGEFAFAGANVLTF. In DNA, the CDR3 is TGTGCCAGCAGCCGACTGGGAGAATTTGCGTTTGCTGGGGCCAACGTCCTGACTTTC.

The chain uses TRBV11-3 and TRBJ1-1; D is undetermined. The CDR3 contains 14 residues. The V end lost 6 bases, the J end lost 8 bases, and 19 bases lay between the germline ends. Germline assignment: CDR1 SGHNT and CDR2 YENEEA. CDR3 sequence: CASSSWASGGEAFF. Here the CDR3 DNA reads TGTGCCAGCAGTTCCTGGGCCTCCGGCGGGGAAGCTTTCTTT.

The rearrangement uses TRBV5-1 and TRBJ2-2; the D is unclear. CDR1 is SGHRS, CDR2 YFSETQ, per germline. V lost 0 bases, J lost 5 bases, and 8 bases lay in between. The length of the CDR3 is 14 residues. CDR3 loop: CASSLAANTGELFF. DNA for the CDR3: TGCGCCAGCAGCTTGGCCGCAAATACCGGGGAGCTGTTTTTT.

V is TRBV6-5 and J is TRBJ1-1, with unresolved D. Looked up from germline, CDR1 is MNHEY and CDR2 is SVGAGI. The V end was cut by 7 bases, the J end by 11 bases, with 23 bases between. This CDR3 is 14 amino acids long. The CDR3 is CASIGDSVREEAFF. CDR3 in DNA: TGTGCCAGCATAGGAGATAGCGTTCGGGAGGAGGCTTTCTTT.

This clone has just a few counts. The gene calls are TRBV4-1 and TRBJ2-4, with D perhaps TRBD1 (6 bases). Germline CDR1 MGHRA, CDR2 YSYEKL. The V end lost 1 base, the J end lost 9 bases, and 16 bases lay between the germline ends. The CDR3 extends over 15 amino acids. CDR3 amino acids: CASSQGTGTYSIQYF. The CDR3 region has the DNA TGCGCCAGCAGCCAAGGTACCGGGACATATAGCATTCAGTACTTC.

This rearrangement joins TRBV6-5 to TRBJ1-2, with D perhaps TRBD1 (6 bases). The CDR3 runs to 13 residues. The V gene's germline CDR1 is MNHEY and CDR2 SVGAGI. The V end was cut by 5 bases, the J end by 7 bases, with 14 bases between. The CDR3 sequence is CASSRTGLRGYTF. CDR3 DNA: TGTGCCAGCAGTCGTACAGGGCTCCGTGGCTACACCTTC.

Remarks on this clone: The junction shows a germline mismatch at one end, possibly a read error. CDR3 in DNA: TGTGCTAGCAGCCCAGGCTCGACAGGGTTCTCCTACAATGAGCAGTTCTTC. It yields the protein CASSPGSTGFSYNEQFF. The chain employs TRBV7-7 and TRBJ2-1, with TRBD1 matching 7 bases. The CDR3 has 17 amino acids. CDR1 is SSHAT, CDR2 FNYEAQ, per germline (reference sequence).

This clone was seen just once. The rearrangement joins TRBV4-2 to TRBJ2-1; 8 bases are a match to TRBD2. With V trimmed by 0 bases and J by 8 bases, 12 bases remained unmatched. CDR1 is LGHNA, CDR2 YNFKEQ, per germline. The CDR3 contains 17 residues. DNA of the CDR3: TGTGCCAGCAGCCAAGATCCCCAGCGGGGGTATAAGGATGAGCAGTTCTTC. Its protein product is CASSQDPQRGYKDEQFF.

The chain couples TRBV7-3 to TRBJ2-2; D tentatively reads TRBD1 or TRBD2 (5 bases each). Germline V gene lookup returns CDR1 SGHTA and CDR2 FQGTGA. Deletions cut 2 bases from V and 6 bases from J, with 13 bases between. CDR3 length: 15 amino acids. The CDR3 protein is CASSLLGQGAGELFF. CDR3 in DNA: TGTGCCAGCAGCTTACTAGGGCAGGGAGCCGGGGAGCTGTTTTTT. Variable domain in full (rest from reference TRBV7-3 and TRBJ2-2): GAGVSQTPSNKVTEKGKYVELRCDPISGHTALYWYRQSLGQGPEFLIYFQGTGAADDSGLPNDRFFAVRPEGSVSTLKIQRTERGDSAVYLCASSLLGQGAGELFFGEGSRLTVL.

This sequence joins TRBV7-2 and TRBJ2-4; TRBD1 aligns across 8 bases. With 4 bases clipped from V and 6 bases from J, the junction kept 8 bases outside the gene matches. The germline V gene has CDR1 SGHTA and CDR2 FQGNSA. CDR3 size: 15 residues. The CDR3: CASSYMRDRSNIQYF. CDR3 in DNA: TGTGCCAGCAGCTATATGCGGGACAGGTCAAACATTCAGTACTTC.

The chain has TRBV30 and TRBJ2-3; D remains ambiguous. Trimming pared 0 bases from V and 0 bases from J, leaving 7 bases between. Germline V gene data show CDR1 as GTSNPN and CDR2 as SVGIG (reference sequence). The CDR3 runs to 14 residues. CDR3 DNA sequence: TGTGCCTGGAGTGTAGGAGCTAGCACAGATACGCAGTATTTT. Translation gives CAWSVGASTDTQYF. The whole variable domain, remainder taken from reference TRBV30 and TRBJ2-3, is SQTIHQWPATLVQPVGSPLSLECTVEGTSNPNLYWYRQAAGRGLQLLFYSVGIGQISSEVPQNLSASRPQDRQFILSSKKLLLSDSGFYLCAWSVGASTDTQYFGPGTRLTVL.

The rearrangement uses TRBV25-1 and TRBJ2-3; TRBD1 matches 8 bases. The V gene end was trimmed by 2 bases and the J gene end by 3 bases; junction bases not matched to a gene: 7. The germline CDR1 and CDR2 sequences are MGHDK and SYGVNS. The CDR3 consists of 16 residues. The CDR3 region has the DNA TGTGCCAGCAGTGAAGACACAGGGGGATCGACAGATACGCAGTATTTT. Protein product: CASSEDTGGSTDTQYF.

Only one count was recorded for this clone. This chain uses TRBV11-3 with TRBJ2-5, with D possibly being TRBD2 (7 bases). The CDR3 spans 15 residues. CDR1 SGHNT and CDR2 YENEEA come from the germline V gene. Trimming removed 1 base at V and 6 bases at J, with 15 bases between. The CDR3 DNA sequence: TGTGCCAGCAGCTTAGTGCCGGGGGGCAAGAAGACCCAGTACTTC. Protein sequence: CASSLVPGGKKTQYF.

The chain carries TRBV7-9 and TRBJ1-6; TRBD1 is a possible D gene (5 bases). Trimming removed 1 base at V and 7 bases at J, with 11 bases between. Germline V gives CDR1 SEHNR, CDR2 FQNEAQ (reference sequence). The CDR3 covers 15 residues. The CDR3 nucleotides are TGTGCCAGCAGCTTAGTCGGGGGTGGCAATTCACCCCTCCACTTT. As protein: CASSLVGGGNSPLHF.

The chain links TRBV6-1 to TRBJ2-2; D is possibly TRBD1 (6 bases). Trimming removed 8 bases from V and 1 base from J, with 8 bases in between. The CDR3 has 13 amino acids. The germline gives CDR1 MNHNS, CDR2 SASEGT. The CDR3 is CASGQRNTGELFF. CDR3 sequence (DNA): TGTGCCAGCGGACAGAGGAACACCGGGGAGCTGTTTTTT.

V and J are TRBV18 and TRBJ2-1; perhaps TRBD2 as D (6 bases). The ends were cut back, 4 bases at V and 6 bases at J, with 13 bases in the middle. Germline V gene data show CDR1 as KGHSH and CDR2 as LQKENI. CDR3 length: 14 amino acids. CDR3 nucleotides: TGTGCCAGCTCACGGAGGGAAGGTGGCAATGAGCAGTTCTTC. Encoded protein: CASSRREGGNEQFF.

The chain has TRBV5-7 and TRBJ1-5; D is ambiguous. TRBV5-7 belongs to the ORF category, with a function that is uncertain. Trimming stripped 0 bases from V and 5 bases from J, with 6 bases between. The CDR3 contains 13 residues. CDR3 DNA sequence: TGTGCCAGCAGCTTGGGCAGTTATCAGCCCCAGCATTTT. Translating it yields CASSLGSYQPQHF.